Listed below are T cell receptor beta chains from one sample, sequenced in a study of blood T cells in healthy people across ages. TCRdb independently ran MiXCR on the 5' RACE reads; one entry per CDR3 protein. The sample comprises approximately 780,000 distinct CDR3 sequences, more than 25% of which are singletons, and about 3% rests with the top ten. In addition, the sample was reused for a study of T cells of mothers and their children.

The sequencing input was blood. Receptor source: a boy aged 5-17 years in good health. The CDR3 runs from the conserved cysteine through the conserved F or W. D genes are given only for firm matches. The size entry is marked missing in some rows and otherwise reads once, few, many or a size class.

abundance,v_gene,j_gene,d_gene,CDR3nt,CDR3aa
few,TRBV13,TRBJ2-7,.,TGTGCCAGCAGCATCTTCAGGGGATACGAGCAGTACTTC,CASSIFRGYEQYF
.,TRBV10-2,TRBJ2-2,.,TGCGCCAGCAGTGACCGGAGGGCGAAAAGCACCGGGGAGCTGTTTTTT,CASSDRRAKSTGELFF
few,TRBV18,TRBJ2-7,TRBD2,TGTGCCAGCTCACCGAGAGGGACTACCCTCGAGCAGTACTTC,CASSPRGTTLEQYF
.,TRBV7-6,TRBJ2-3,TRBD2,TGTGCCAGCAGCTTAGAACTAGCGGGGCCGGGGGATACGCAGTATTTT,CASSLELAGPGDTQYF
few,TRBV2,TRBJ1-2,.,TGTGCCAGCAGTGAGGGGAAAAGGGGCTACACCTTC,CASSEGKRGYTF
.,TRBV20-1,TRBJ2-5,.,TGCAGTGCTAGAGATGGGAACAAAGAGACCCAGTACTTC,CSARDGNKETQYF
.,TRBV7-2,TRBJ2-1,.,TGTGCCAGCAGCTTGGGAGCTGGGGGCGCGTCGCTCCACAATGAGCAGTTCTTC,CASSLGAGGASLHNEQFF
.,TRBV12-3/TRBV12-4,TRBJ2-5,TRBD2,TGTGCCTCTCGGGGGGAATGGCAAGAGACCCAGTACTTC,CASRGEWQETQYF
.,TRBV7-2,TRBJ1-6,.,TGTGCCAGCAGCTTAAGATTCGCGTCACCCCTCCACTTT,CASSLRFASPLHF
many,TRBV14,TRBJ1-2,.,TGTGCCAGCAGCCAAGATAATAGTGGATCCTGCACCTTC,CASSQDNSGSCTF
few,TRBV20-1,TRBJ2-2,TRBD1,TGCAGTGCTAGAGGGGACGGACAGGGGTACGACGGGGAGCTGTTTTTT,CSARGDGQGYDGELFF
.,TRBV14,TRBJ2-5,.,TGTGCCAGCAGCCAAGCCCCGGGGGAGACCCAGTACTTC,CASSQAPGETQYF
.,TRBV29-1,TRBJ2-7,TRBD1,TGCAGCGTTGAAGGGGACAGAAGTCGAGAGCAGTACTTC,CSVEGDRSREQYF
.,TRBV19,TRBJ2-7,.,TGTGCCAGTAGTCCGCTAGCGAGCTCCTACGAGCAGTACTTC,CASSPLASSYEQYF
.,TRBV19,TRBJ2-5,TRBD1,TGTGCCAGTAGGGGGACAGTCCAAGAGACCCAGTACTTC,CASRGTVQETQYF
.,TRBV3-1,TRBJ2-1,TRBD2,TGTGCCAGCAGCCAAGGTCTAGCGGGGGGACACAATGAGCAGTTCTTC,CASSQGLAGGHNEQFF
few,TRBV7-8,TRBJ1-4,.,TGTGCCAGCAGCCCCGACAGCTTGACTGCAACTAATGAAAAACTGTTTTTT,CASSPDSLTATNEKLFF
few,TRBV12-3/TRBV12-4,TRBJ2-2,.,TGTGCCAGCGGTCGGAACACGAGCACCGGGGAGCTGTTTTTT,CASGRNTSTGELFF
.,TRBV5-1,TRBJ1-4,.,TGCGCCAGCGGCCCCGGACAGTTTAATGAAAAACTGTTTTTT,CASGPGQFNEKLFF
.,TRBV28,TRBJ1-2,.,TGTGCCAGCACTGGCAGGGTCAATGGCTACACCTTC,CASTGRVNGYTF
few,TRBV29-1,TRBJ2-7,.,TGCAGCGTCGTCGTTGGGGGGGGCGGCTACGAGCAGTACTTC,CSVVVGGGGYEQYF
.,TRBV5-8,TRBJ2-7,.,TGTGCCAGCATCCAGGACACCTACGAGCAGTACTTC,CASIQDTYEQYF
few,TRBV12-3/TRBV12-4,TRBJ2-5,.,TGTGCCAGCAGTTTGGGTGCAGGGGCCCAGTACTTC,CASSLGAGAQYF
.,TRBV20-1,TRBJ2-2,.,TGCAGTGCTAGAGACCCCTCCTTCGGCGGATCGAACACCGGGGAGCTGTTTTTT,CSARDPSFGGSNTGELFF
.,TRBV20-1,TRBJ2-3,TRBD2,TGCAGTGCTAGAGATGCGGGGGGGCCCACAGATACGCAGTATTTT,CSARDAGGPTDTQYF
.,TRBV5-1,TRBJ1-1,.,TGCGCCAGCAGCTTGGATACAGGAGTGAACACTGAAGCTTTCTTT,CASSLDTGVNTEAFF
.,TRBV30,TRBJ1-1,.,TGTGCCTGGGGGACGAGGCTTGACACTGAAGCTTTCTTT,CAWGTRLDTEAFF
.,TRBV7-8,TRBJ1-4,.,TGTGCCGGCAGCCTTGGGGAGTGGGAAAAACTGTTTTTT,CAGSLGEWEKLFF
few,TRBV13,TRBJ1-5,.,TGTGCCAGCAGCTTAGGCGGGGCGCAGCATTTT,CASSLGGAQHF
.,TRBV27,TRBJ1-1,.,TGTGCCAGCATGGGGCAGCACAGCTTTGAAGCTTTCTTT,CASMGQHSFEAFF
.,TRBV12-3/TRBV12-4,TRBJ2-2,.,TGTGCCAGCAGTTTCAGGGCCACCGGGGAGCTGTTTTTT,CASSFRATGELFF
.,TRBV6-4,TRBJ2-7,.,TGTGCCAGCAGCGAGGTTAAGGACGCATCGTGCTACGAGCAGTACTTC,CASSEVKDASCYEQYF
few,TRBV6-1,TRBJ2-3,.,TGTGCCAGCAGTCAGCGTCCCCTCACAGATACGCAGTATTTT,CASSQRPLTDTQYF
.,TRBV28,TRBJ2-7,.,TGTGCCAGCAGTGACGTTGAGGGGGGTTCCGACGAGCAGTACTTC,CASSDVEGGSDEQYF
.,TRBV9,TRBJ2-4,.,TGTGCCAGCAGCCCCCGGGACCGCCGGTGGGGCAAAAACATTCAGTACTTC,CASSPRDRRWGKNIQYF
few,TRBV10-3,TRBJ2-7,.,TGTGCCATCAGGGGCCCTCCCGGCGAGCAGTACTTC,CAIRGPPGEQYF
.,TRBV2,TRBJ2-5,.,TGTGCCAGCAATAGACGGATCCAAGAGACCCAGTACTTC,CASNRRIQETQYF
few,TRBV24-1,TRBJ2-5,TRBD2,TGTGCCACCAGTGGGGGGACTAGCGGGGCTGATCAAGAGACCCAGTACTTC,CATSGGTSGADQETQYF
.,TRBV7-3,TRBJ2-3,.,TGTGCCAGCAGCTTAAACGCGGGCACAGATACGCAGTATTTT,CASSLNAGTDTQYF
.,TRBV10-3,TRBJ2-7,.,TGTGCCATCAGTGAGGGCGGGGGCTCCAGCTACGAGCAGTACTTC,CAISEGGGSSYEQYF
.,TRBV29-1,TRBJ2-1,TRBD2,TGCAGCGTTGAGGGACTAGCGGGAGTATATGAGCAGTTCTTC,CSVEGLAGVYEQFF
.,TRBV30,TRBJ1-2,.,TGTGCCTGGAGTAGACAACAGGGAGCTGGCTACACCTTC,CAWSRQQGAGYTF
.,TRBV21-1,TRBJ2-7,.,TGTGCCAGCAGCAAAGCGCCTAGAAAGGCGGAGCTCCCCGACTACGAGCAGTACTTC,CASSKAPRKAELPDYEQYF
.,TRBV7-9,TRBJ1-3,.,TGTGCCAGCAGCCGGGCAGGGTTCCTTGGAAACACCATATATTTT,CASSRAGFLGNTIYF
few,TRBV6-5,TRBJ2-1,TRBD1,TGTGCCAGCAGTTCACCGGGACAGGGGCGAAATGAGCAGTTCTTC,CASSSPGQGRNEQFF
few,TRBV7-2,TRBJ2-5,.,TGTGCCAGCAGCCCACCGTTAGGTGGAGAGACCCAGTACTTC,CASSPPLGGETQYF
.,TRBV5-4,TRBJ2-7,.,TGTGCCAGCAGCTTGGCAGCAGCCGAGCAGTACTTC,CASSLAAAEQYF
many,TRBV2,TRBJ2-5,.,TGTGCCAGCAGTGAACTCGGGATGAGCCAAGAGACCCAGTACTTC,CASSELGMSQETQYF
.,TRBV29-1,TRBJ2-5,.,TGCAGCGCCACCATTCACAGGGAGTTGCTGAAGACCCAGTACTTC,CSATIHRELLKTQYF
few,TRBV27,TRBJ1-4,.,TGTGCCAGCAGTTTATTTTTCGGAGGAAGGGTTGAAAAACTGTTTTTT,CASSLFFGGRVEKLFF
few,TRBV25-1,TRBJ1-6,.,TGTGCCAGCAGGCCCACAGGGAATTCACCCCTCCACTTT,CASRPTGNSPLHF
.,TRBV7-9,TRBJ1-4,.,TGTGCCAGCACCGGAGCGGGGGGGCAGGGTCTCGAAAAACTGTTTTTT,CASTGAGGQGLEKLFF
.,TRBV29-1,TRBJ2-1,.,TGCAGCGTGTTGGGGGCAGGAGGAGCCTACAATGAGCAGTTCTTC,CSVLGAGGAYNEQFF
few,TRBV5-1,TRBJ2-4,.,TGCGCCAGCAAGGGCCCCCTTAACATTCAGTACTTC,CASKGPLNIQYF
.,TRBV7-3,TRBJ1-3,.,TGTGCCAGCAGCCCTGGACCTCCGCCTGGAAACACCATATATTTT,CASSPGPPPGNTIYF
.,TRBV24-1,TRBJ2-5,.,TGTGCCACCAGTGACTCCGGGGCTGAAGAGACCCAGTACTTC,CATSDSGAEETQYF
.,TRBV27,TRBJ1-2,.,TGTGCCAGCAGTGCGGGTCGCATGCCTAACTATGGCTACACCTTC,CASSAGRMPNYGYTF
.,TRBV25-1,TRBJ2-1,.,TGTGCCAGCGGTACGACGAGGGATGAGCAGTTCTTC,CASGTTRDEQFF
.,TRBV12-3/TRBV12-4,TRBJ1-1,.,TGTGCCAGCAGCTTCAGGGACTTCACTGAAGCTTTCTTT,CASSFRDFTEAFF
.,TRBV6-2/TRBV6-3,TRBJ2-7,TRBD2,TGTGCCAGCTATTCCCTAGCGGGAGGATTCTACGAGCAGTACTTC,CASYSLAGGFYEQYF